This T cell receptor (beta chain) came from a study of CD8+ T cells in alopecia areata. The study, taken as a whole, reports: Tofacitinib significantly decreased scalp clonality and expanded CD8+ clones among top 100. Alopecia totalis/universalis scalp especially showed more expanded CD8+ clones than normal scalp.

Documented treatment: oral pan-JAK inhibitor, 5-10 mg twice daily. The study team obtained lesional scalp punch biopsies and peripheral blood from alopecia areata patients. RNA extraction and reverse transcription yielded cDNA as sequencing template. Data came from immunoSEQ multiplex PCR; TCRdb stores just in-frame clones and leaves some out. The table lists about 92,000 clones, roughly 47% of them singletons, with less than 20% in the top ten. The CDR3 is 13 residues long. Trimming stripped 3 bases from V and 0 bases from J, with 3 bases between. Germline V gene sequence: CDR1 MGHRA, CDR2 YSYEKL. Remarks on this clone: Its antigen remains unknown.

The TCR originated in a human donor with alopecia areata. The chain recombines TRBV4-1 with TRBJ1-3; no clear D. The material sequenced was CD8+ T cells sorted from blood, taken at week 24, from a patient treated with tofacitinib. The CDR3 region has the DNA TGCGCCAGCAGCCAGGACTCTGGAAACACCATATATTTT. It specifies CASSQDSGNTIYF.